This TCR beta chain was found in a study of OX40 agonist ivuxolimab in advanced cancers. Germline CDR1 reads LNHNV; CDR2 reads YYDKDF (reference sequence). Trimming at V came to 5 bases and at J to 1 base, leaving 4 bases not matched to a gene. The CDR3 is 16 amino acids. Using immunoSEQ multiplex PCR, the repertoire was profiled, and TCRdb retains in-frame clones only, with some absent. The sample lists under 95,000 clones, 70% to 90% occurring once. This specimen was CD4+ or CD8+ T cells sorted from blood, taken in a trial of the OX40 agonist ivuxolimab. This TCR derives from an adult with an advanced solid tumor such as melanoma, head and neck, liver or kidney cancer. The chain recombines TRBV15 with TRBJ2-2, with 10 bases that match TRBD2. The CDR3 loop reads CATSFGLAENTGELFF. The CDR3 bases are TGTGCCACCAGCTTCGGACTAGCGGAGAACACCGGGGAGCTGTTTTTT.